This T cell receptor (beta chain) appears in the sequencing data of a study of T-cell reconstitution after alpha-beta-depleted transplantation in children. The V gene's germline CDR1 is MNHEY and CDR2 SVGAGI. The CDR3 spans 12 residues. Trimming stripped 5 bases from V and 5 bases from J, with 10 bases between. A library of TCRbeta sequences, prepared with unique molecular identifiers, was generated. TCRdb re-derived calls from the PCR reads in MiXCR, one entry per CDR3 protein. The sample consists of around 530,000 distinct CDR3 sequences, approximately 32% of them appearing once. The sequence was collected from a human donor who donated a stem cell graft to a child with aplastic anemia. This sequence joins TRBV6-5 and TRBJ2-7; D remains ambiguous. The source material was PBMCs from the stem cell graft donor, sampled from the stem cell graft. CDR3 sequence reads: CASSTLLNEQYF. The CDR3, as DNA: TGTGCCAGCAGTACACTGCTGAACGAGCAGTACTTC.